Below, 18 T cell receptor beta chains from the same sample are listed, as sequenced in a study of T cells in Graves' hyperthyroidism and ophthalmopathy. From RNA transcripts, TCR beta CDR3 regions were amplified. The TCR CDR3 was amplified in a first-round RT-PCR using the HTBI primer set. In TCRdb, the multiplex PCR reads were re-called with MiXCR into one record per CDR3 protein. The table has hundreds of thousands of distinct CDR3 sequences, 15% to 19% seen once; the top ten hold approximately 14%. The sample comprised blood. The receptors were gathered from a young woman with Graves' hyperthyroidism.

This chain joins TRBV10-3 and TRBJ2-1; TRBD2 is a possible D gene (7 bases). CDR1 is ENHRY and CDR2 is SYGVKD in the germline V gene. The V end was cut by 8 bases, the J end by 4 bases, with 12 bases between. CDR3 size: 13 residues. CDR3 in amino acids: CAIGRGVYNEQFF. The CDR3 DNA follows: TGTGCCATCGGGAGGGGGGTATACAATGAGCAGTTCTTC.

Ten or more counts support this clonotype. V gene TRBV20-1 combines with J gene TRBJ2-7; weak D call: TRBD2 (6 bases). The CDR3 is 13 residues long. The V gene lost 1 base and the J gene lost 4 bases, with 11 bases spanning the gap. CDR1 and CDR2 (germline): DFQATT, SNEGSKA (reference sequence). The CDR3 DNA follows: TGCAGTGCTAGAGTAGGAGGGACTTACGAGCAGTACTTC. This translates into CSARVGGTYEQYF.

This chain joins TRBV4-3 and TRBJ1-2; no clear D gene. CDR1 is LGHNA and CDR2 is YSLEER in the germline V gene. The CDR3 length is 15 residues. Trimming removed 0 bases at V and 2 bases at J, with 10 bases between. CDR3 in DNA: TGCGCCAGCAGCCAAGATCCGGGGTGGAACTATGGCTACACCTTC. This sequence encodes CASSQDPGWNYGYTF.

With respect to this clonotype: One base away lies a much larger clone, so this may be a sequencing read error. The chain is built from TRBV5-5 and TRBJ2-7; D may match TRBD1 or TRBD2 (5 bases each). V was cut by 6 bases and J by 2 bases, with 6 bases left in between. The germline V gene encodes CDR1 SGHKS and CDR2 YYEKEE (reference sequence). The CDR3 covers 11 residues. CDR3 bases: TGTGCCAGCATGGGGGCCTACGAGCAGTACTTC. It translates to CASMGAYEQYF. The whole variable domain, remainder taken from reference TRBV5-5 and TRBJ2-7, is DAGVTQSPTHLIKTRGQQVTLRCSPISGHKSVSWYQQVLGQGPQFIFQYYEKEERGRGNFPDRFSARQFPNYSSELNVNALLLGDSALYLCASMGAYEQYFGPGTRLTVT.

This chain uses TRBV6-1 with TRBJ2-7; D unclear. CDR1 is MNHNS, CDR2 SASEGT, per germline. The CDR3 totals 15 residues. V dropped 6 bases and J dropped 3 bases, with 18 bases sitting between them. The CDR3 nucleotides read TGTGCCAGCAGCCCCCCCGGCGAACCCTTCTACGAGCAGTACTTC. Its translation: CASSPPGEPFYEQYF.

The V gene is TRBV6-1, the J gene TRBJ2-2, with TRBD2 identical over 8 bases. The CDR3 has 13 amino acids. The germline gives CDR1 MNHNS, CDR2 SASEGT. J lost 6 bases, V lost 5 bases, and 2 bases had no gene match. The CDR3 DNA sequence: TGTGCCAGCAGTAGCGGGGGATCCGGGGAGCTGTTTTTT. It specifies CASSSGGSGELFF.

This clonotype was seen a handful of times. The chain recombines TRBV9 with TRBJ2-1, with 10 bases that match TRBD2. Germline V gives CDR1 SGDLS, CDR2 YYNGEE. Trimming removed 3 bases from V and 5 bases from J; junction bases left unmatched: 8. The CDR3 length is 16 residues. This CDR3 reads CASSANKRGGDNEQFF. CDR3 sequence (DNA): TGTGCCAGCAGCGCGAACAAGCGGGGGGGCGACAATGAGCAGTTCTTC.

The chain employs TRBV28 and TRBJ2-5; D gene ambiguous. V lost 6 bases to trimming and J lost 1 base, with 6 bases between them. The CDR3 has 12 residues. Germline CDR1 is MDHEN and CDR2 is SYDVKM. The CDR3 sequence is CASRTFQETQYF. CDR3 nucleotides: TGTGCCAGCAGGACCTTCCAAGAGACCCAGTACTTC.

This clonotype showed up many times. V and J are TRBV29-1 and TRBJ1-5; 8 bases fit TRBD1. This CDR3 comprises 13 residues. Per germline, CDR1 SQVTM and CDR2 ANQGSEA. V gave up 5 bases and J gave up 5 bases; unmatched junction bases: 5. The CDR3 sequence: CSVRTGLDQPQHF. CDR3 DNA: TGCAGCGTTCGGACAGGGTTAGATCAGCCCCAGCATTTT.

V is TRBV7-9 and J is TRBJ2-1; 9 positions agree with TRBD1. The CDR3 consists of 15 residues. The germline V gene encodes CDR1 SEHNR and CDR2 FQNEAQ (reference sequence). The J segment lost 4 bases and the V segment lost 6 bases, leaving 7 bases of the junction unmatched. The CDR3 coding sequence is TGTGCCAGCAGGGGGGGACAGGGTGGGTACAATGAGCAGTTCTTC. Protein sequence: CASRGGQGGYNEQFF.

This clonotype was seen repeatedly, ten times or more. The V call is TRBV7-9, the J call TRBJ2-5; D is uncertain. Germline CDR1 is SEHNR and CDR2 is FQNEAQ (reference sequence). V shed 2 bases and J shed 5 bases, with 15 bases lying between them. The CDR3 covers 15 residues. CDR3 bases: TGTGCCAGCAGCTTATGGTCAGACCTAAGGGAGACCCAGTACTTC. This gives the protein CASSLWSDLRETQYF.

The J gene is TRBJ1-5, the V gene TRBV6-1; TRBD1 agrees at 8 bases. V dropped 5 bases and J dropped 0; count of bases not matched to a gene: 3. The germline V gene has CDR1 MNHNS and CDR2 SASEGT. This CDR3 contains 15 residues. The CDR3 bases are TGTGCCAGCAGTCCGGACAGGGTTAGCAATCAGCCCCAGCATTTT. Protein sequence: CASSPDRVSNQPQHF.

This chain links TRBV6-5 with TRBJ1-6; D is undetermined. The ends were cut back, 2 bases at V and 7 bases at J, with 15 bases in the middle. Germline CDR1 is MNHEY and CDR2 is SVGAGI. There are 16 residues in the CDR3. CDR3 loop: CASSYHPDMRNSPLHF. The CDR3 DNA is TGTGCCAGCAGTTACCACCCCGACATGCGAAATTCACCCCTCCACTTT.

This clonotype turned up a few times. The J gene is TRBJ1-6, the V gene TRBV27; TRBD1 matches at 8 bases. In germline, CDR1 is MNHEY, CDR2 SMNVEV (reference sequence). The CDR3 length is 13 residues. J was trimmed by 11 bases and V by 4 bases; bases with no gene match: 4. The CDR3 here is CASSSDRGTPLHF. The CDR3 coding sequence is TGTGCCAGCAGTTCCGACAGGGGTACACCCCTCCACTTT.

The V and J genes are TRBV5-6 and TRBJ1-2; D might be TRBD1 (5 bases). The CDR3 consists of 15 residues. Between the trimmed V and J ends, which lost 1 base and 6 bases, there was a span of 16 bases. Germline CDR1 is SGHDT and CDR2 is YYEEEE. The CDR3 DNA follows: TGTGCCAGCAGCTTGTTGGGACTCCTTGACAATGGCTACACCTTC. Its translation: CASSLLGLLDNGYTF.

The V gene is TRBV9, the J gene TRBJ2-3; 7 bases align to TRBD2. Germline CDR1 SGDLS, CDR2 YYNGEE. CDR3 length: 17 residues. Unmatched junction bases numbered 9, after V lost 0 bases and J lost 2 bases. The CDR3 sequence is CASSVGASGATTDTQYF. CDR3 sequence (DNA): TGTGCCAGCAGCGTAGGGGCTAGCGGAGCGACCACAGATACGCAGTATTTT.

The table lists this clonotype with a few counts. The chain combines TRBV6-2 or TRBV6-3 with TRBJ2-3; D possibly matches TRBD1 or TRBD2 (5 bases each). The CDR3 has 15 amino acids. V lost 0 bases and J 1 base, leaving 8 bases between the germline ends. Per germline, CDR1 MNHEY and CDR2 SVGEGT. CDR3 loop: CASSYSMGGTDTQYF. CDR3 sequence (DNA): TGTGCCAGCAGTTACTCGATGGGGGGCACAGATACGCAGTATTTT.

Only a few counts were recorded for this clonotype. The chain has TRBV10-3 and TRBJ2-1, with 9 nucleotides matching TRBD1. Per the germline V gene, CDR1 is ENHRY and CDR2 is SYGVKD. The CDR3 is made up of 17 amino acids. Trimming removed 7 bases from V and 0 bases from J; junction bases left unmatched: 10. CDR3 sequence (DNA): TGTGCCATCAATCTTGGGACAGGGAAAAGCTCCTACAATGAGCAGTTCTTC. Residues: CAINLGTGKSSYNEQFF.